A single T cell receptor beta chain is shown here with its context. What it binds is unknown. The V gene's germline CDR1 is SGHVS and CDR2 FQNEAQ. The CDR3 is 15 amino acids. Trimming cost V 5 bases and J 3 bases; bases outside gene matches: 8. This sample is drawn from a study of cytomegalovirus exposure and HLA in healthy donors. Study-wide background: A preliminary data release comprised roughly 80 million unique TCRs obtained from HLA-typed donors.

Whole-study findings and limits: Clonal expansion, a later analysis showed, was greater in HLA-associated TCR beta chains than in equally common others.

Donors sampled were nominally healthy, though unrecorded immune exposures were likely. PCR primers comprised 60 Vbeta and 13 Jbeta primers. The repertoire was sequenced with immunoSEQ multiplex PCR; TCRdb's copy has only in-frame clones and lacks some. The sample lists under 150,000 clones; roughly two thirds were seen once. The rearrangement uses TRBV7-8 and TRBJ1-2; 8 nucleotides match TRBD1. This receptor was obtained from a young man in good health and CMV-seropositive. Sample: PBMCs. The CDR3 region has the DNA TGTGCCAGCAGCGAGGGGACAGGAGGTGACTATGGCTACACCTTC. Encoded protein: CASSEGTGGDYGYTF.